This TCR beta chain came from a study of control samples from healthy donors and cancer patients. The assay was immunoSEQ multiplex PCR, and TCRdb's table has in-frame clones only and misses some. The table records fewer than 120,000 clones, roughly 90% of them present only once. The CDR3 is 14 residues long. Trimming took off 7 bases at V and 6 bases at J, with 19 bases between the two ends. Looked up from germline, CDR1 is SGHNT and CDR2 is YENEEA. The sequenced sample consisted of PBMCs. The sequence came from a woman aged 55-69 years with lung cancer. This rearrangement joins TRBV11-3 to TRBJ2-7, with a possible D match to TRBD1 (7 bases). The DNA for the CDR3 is TGTGCCAGCACCCTGGGGGGACAGCAGGCCGAGCAGTACTTC. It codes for CASTLGGQQAEQYF. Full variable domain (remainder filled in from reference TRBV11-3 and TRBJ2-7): EAGVVQSPRYKIIEKKQPVAFWCNPISGHNTLYWYLQNLGQGPELLIRYENEEAVDDSQLPKDRFSAERLKGVDSTLKIQPAELGDSAVYLCASTLGGQQAEQYFGPGTRLTVT.